Shown below are 32 T cell receptor beta chains from a single sample sequenced in a study of T cell repertoires in cytomegalovirus infection. In TCRdb, the reads were re-called with MiXCR into one record per CDR3 protein. Of around 180,000 distinct CDR3 sequences in the sample, roughly a fifth are singletons; the top ten hold about 2.9%. Sequencing used PBMCs. Receptors were obtained from a human donor in good health (CMV status not recorded). Some clones in this sample may be carry-over from other donors' samples.

Concerning this clonotype itself: A much larger clone lies one base from this, so it may be a read error. The conserved phenylalanine or tryptophan is not found at the CDR3 terminus, so this likely reflects a read error. This chain joins TRBV12-3 or TRBV12-4 and TRBJ1-5; 7 nucleotides line up with TRBD1. There are 12 residues in the CDR3. The trim removed 6 bases at V and 13 bases at J, leaving 9 bases unmatched. CDR3 residues: CASSPTGQAQHL. The CDR3 DNA is TGTGCCAGCAGCCCGACAGGGCAGGCTCAGCATCTT.

V and J are TRBV28 and TRBJ2-1; TRBD2 matches 7 bases. The CDR3 spans 15 residues. V shed 5 bases, J shed 6 bases, and the junction held 10 bases outside the gene matches. Germline CDR1 MDHEN, CDR2 SYDVKM. In DNA form, the CDR3 reads TGTGCCAGCAGTCCCCCAGCGGGATATAGCAATGAGCAGTTCTTC. Translation gives CASSPPAGYSNEQFF.

The chain links TRBV29-1 to TRBJ2-7; D may be TRBD1 or TRBD2 (5 bases each). V dropped 1 base and J dropped 4 bases, with 17 bases sitting between them. The CDR3 contains 15 residues. Germline CDR1 is SQVTM and CDR2 is ANQGSEA. CDR3 nucleotides: TGCAGCGTTGAAGCTCGAACGGGACCCTTGTACGAGCAGTACTTC. Its translation is CSVEARTGPLYEQYF.

The chain combines TRBV28 with TRBJ2-7; 8 bases agree with TRBD1. V lost 6 bases and J lost 5; bases outside the gene matches: 6. Per the germline V gene, CDR1 is MDHEN and CDR2 is SYDVKM. The CDR3 sequence is 13 residues long. The CDR3 here is CASSRQGFHEQYF. The CDR3 nucleotides are TGTGCCAGCAGCCGACAGGGGTTCCACGAGCAGTACTTC.

At least ten counts were recorded for this clonotype. The V gene is TRBV7-2, the J gene TRBJ2-1, with D perhaps being TRBD1 or TRBD2 (5 bases each). Germline CDR1 reads SGHTA; CDR2 reads FQGNSA. The CDR3 contains 15 residues. Trimming removed 4 bases from V and 2 bases from J, with 12 bases in between. In DNA form, the CDR3 reads TGTGCCAGCAGCTCGGGGACCCCAGCCTACAATGAGCAGTTCTTC. Translation gives CASSSGTPAYNEQFF.

Worth noting for this clonotype: A read error may be the cause here, since a much bigger clone is one base away. The CDR3 DNA reads TGCAGCGTTGCCACTGGGCTCAACACTGAAGCTTTCTTT. Its translation is CSVATGLNTEAFF. The chain couples TRBV29-1 to TRBJ1-1, with no clear D. Deletions cut 4 bases from V and 2 bases from J, with 11 bases between. CDR3 length equals 13 residues. From germline, CDR1 is SQVTM and CDR2 ANQGSEA.

This clonotype has a handful of counts. This chain connects TRBV20-1 to TRBJ2-7, with TRBD2 as a possible D gene (5 bases). The CDR3 totals 13 residues. V dropped 6 bases and J dropped 0 bases, with 12 bases sitting between them. CDR1 and CDR2 (germline): DFQATT, SNEGSKA (reference sequence). CDR3 residues: CSAGEDTSYEQYF. DNA for the CDR3: TGCAGTGCCGGGGAAGATACCTCCTACGAGCAGTACTTC.

This chain connects TRBV10-3 to TRBJ1-1; no clear D gene. This CDR3 region has 13 residues. Trimming removed 5 bases at V and 1 base at J, with 8 bases between. CDR1 is ENHRY, CDR2 SYGVKD, per germline. CDR3 sequence (DNA): TGTGCCATCAGTACGACCGGGAACACTGAAGCTTTCTTT. This translates into CAISTTGNTEAFF.

This clonotype was counted between two and nine times. The V call is TRBV7-3, the J call TRBJ1-1; tentatively, D is TRBD1 (6 bases). There are 14 residues in the CDR3. From germline, CDR1 is SGHTA and CDR2 FQGTGA. V lost 2 bases and J lost 11, with 18 bases in between. Here the CDR3 DNA reads TGTGCCAGCAGCTTACGGGACAAGGGGCTCGAGGCTTTCTTT. Protein sequence: CASSLRDKGLEAFF.

The chain links TRBV28 to TRBJ2-7, with no clear D. With 8 bases removed from V and 4 bases from J, the gap between germline ends came to 15 bases. This CDR3 is built from 13 residues. CDR1 MDHEN and CDR2 SYDVKM come from the germline V gene. The CDR3 DNA sequence: TGTGCCAGCGCCAGAGAGGCGGTTTACGAGCAGTACTTC. It translates to CASAREAVYEQYF. The whole variable domain, remainder taken from reference TRBV28 and TRBJ2-7, is DVKVTQSSRYLVKRTGEKVFLECVQDMDHENMFWYRQDPGLGLRLIYFSYDVKMKEKGDIPEGYSVSREKKERFSLILESASTNQTSMYLCASAREAVYEQYFGPGTRLTVT.

This clonotype was found many times. The V and J genes are TRBV7-2 and TRBJ2-1; D may be TRBD1 (6 bases). The CDR3 runs to 14 residues. V shed 5 bases and J shed 8 bases, with 16 bases lying between them. The V gene's germline CDR1 is SGHTA and CDR2 FQGNSA. Here the CDR3 reads CASSPMGALDEQFF. The CDR3 DNA is TGTGCCAGCAGCCCCATGGGGGCGTTGGATGAGCAGTTCTTC.

This clonotype was recorded a few times. V is TRBV20-1 and J is TRBJ2-2, with D perhaps TRBD2 (6 bases). Germline-derived CDR1 and CDR2 are DFQATT and SNEGSKA (reference sequence). The CDR3 has 15 amino acids. Trimming cost V 0 bases and J 5 bases, with 13 bases left between them. The CDR3 bases are TGCAGTGCTAGAGATCGGGGGAGAGGGACCGGGGAGCTGTTTTTT. It translates to CSARDRGRGTGELFF.

This chain joins TRBV4-3 and TRBJ2-7, with TRBD2 as a possible D gene (6 bases). Germline V gene data show CDR1 as LGHNA and CDR2 as YSLEER. V dropped 0 bases and J dropped 0 bases, with 15 bases sitting between them. The CDR3 has 17 residues. The CDR3 DNA reads TGCGCCAGCAGCCAAGATCACGGGACTTCAATCTCCTACGAGCAGTACTTC. Its protein is CASSQDHGTSISYEQYF.

In its sample, this clonotype was seen a few times. V gene TRBV6-2 or TRBV6-3 combines with J gene TRBJ1-5; perhaps TRBD1 as D (6 bases). CDR3 size: 16 residues. Germline lookup yields CDR1 MNHEY and CDR2 SVGEGT. V lost 2 bases, J lost 7 bases, and 18 bases lay in between. In DNA form, the CDR3 reads TGTGCCAGCAGTTACCCGGAGACAGGCCGGGGACAGCCCCAGCATTTT. The encoded protein is CASSYPETGRGQPQHF.

The rearrangement links TRBV28 to TRBJ2-7, with no clear D. Trimming cost V 5 bases and J 2 bases, with 7 bases left between them. The CDR3 is made up of 12 amino acids. The germline CDR1 and CDR2 sequences are MDHEN and SYDVKM. The CDR3 loop reads CASSPPAYEQYF. DNA of the CDR3: TGTGCCAGCAGTCCTCCGGCCTACGAGCAGTACTTC. The variable domain in full, completed from reference TRBV28 and TRBJ2-7, reads DVKVTQSSRYLVKRTGEKVFLECVQDMDHENMFWYRQDPGLGLRLIYFSYDVKMKEKGDIPEGYSVSREKKERFSLILESASTNQTSMYLCASSPPAYEQYFGPGTRLTVT.

This clonotype came up many times. This chain joins TRBV7-2 and TRBJ1-3; 7 nucleotides match TRBD1. The CDR3 consists of 15 residues. Germline values: CDR1 SGHTA, CDR2 FQGNSA. With V trimmed by 5 bases and J by 0 bases, 4 bases remained unmatched. In DNA form, the CDR3 reads TGTGCCAGCAGCCGGGACAGAAGCTCTGGAAACACCATATATTTT. It codes for CASSRDRSSGNTIYF.

The chain recombines TRBV5-1 with TRBJ1-2; D is possibly TRBD1 (6 bases). The CDR3 covers 13 residues. Germline V CDR1 and CDR2: SGHRS, YFSETQ. Trimming took 5 bases from V and 8 from J, leaving 16 bases between them. CDR3 protein: CASSSQGGSGYTF. DNA of the CDR3: TGCGCCAGCAGTTCACAGGGAGGTAGCGGCTACACCTTC.

In its sample, this clonotype was seen a few times. The V call is TRBV20-1, the J call TRBJ2-4; D may be TRBD1 (5 bases). CDR1 and CDR2 (germline): DFQATT, SNEGSKA (reference sequence). The CDR3 covers 12 residues. Trimming took 5 bases from V and 3 from J, leaving 8 bases between them. CDR3: CSASTDKNIQYF. The CDR3 DNA reads TGCAGTGCTTCGACAGACAAAAACATTCAGTACTTC.

The table lists this clonotype with many counts. V is TRBV7-9 and J is TRBJ1-1, with D maybe TRBD1 (5 bases). The V and J ends lost 5 bases and 0 bases respectively, with 16 bases between them. Germline V gene data show CDR1 as SEHNR and CDR2 as FQNEAQ (reference sequence). The CDR3 length is 16 residues. Written as DNA, the CDR3 is TGTGCCAGCAGCCCCCGCGGGGCGGTCATGAACACTGAAGCTTTCTTT. Protein: CASSPRGAVMNTEAFF.

This rearrangement joins TRBV27 to TRBJ2-6; D is possibly TRBD1 (5 bases). The CDR3 covers 17 residues. Germline V lookup: CDR1 MNHEY, CDR2 SMNVEV (reference sequence). Deletions cut 1 base from V and 0 bases from J, with 10 bases between. The CDR3 protein is CASSLFPGFSGANVLTF. DNA of the CDR3: TGTGCCAGCAGTTTATTCCCAGGGTTCTCTGGGGCCAACGTCCTGACTTTC.

In regard to this clonotype: Germline is not matched at one junction end, which may reflect a read error. V and J are TRBV4-3 and TRBJ2-1; 10 bases match TRBD2. This CDR3 is built from 17 residues. Germline values: CDR1 LGHNA, CDR2 YSLEER. In DNA form, the CDR3 reads TGCGACAGCAGCCAAGAGTCGGCTAGCGGGAGTTACAATGAGCAGTTCTTC. Translated: CDSSQESASGSYNEQFF.

J is TRBJ1-1 and V is TRBV19; the D is unclear. The CDR3 runs to 15 residues. Trimming took 3 bases from V and 1 from J, leaving 12 bases between them. Germline V lookup: CDR1 LNHDA, CDR2 SQIVND (reference sequence). CDR3 bases: TGTGCCAGTAGTATCCCTACCGTGTCGAACACTGAAGCTTTCTTT. It translates to CASSIPTVSNTEAFF.

As for this clonotype: This may arise from a read error, as a much more abundant clone is one base away. The chain links TRBV6-1 to TRBJ1-6; TRBD1 is a possible D gene (5 bases). The CDR3 runs to 15 residues. Per the germline V gene, CDR1 is MNHNS and CDR2 is SASEGT. V shed 2 bases and J shed 5 bases, with 10 bases lying between them. Written as DNA, the CDR3 is TGTGCCAGCAGTGAATTGATAGGGGATAATTCACCCCTCCACTTT. Translation gives CASSELIGDNSPLHF.

This sequence joins TRBV9 and TRBJ2-2; D may match TRBD1 or TRBD2 (5 bases each). The ends were cut back, 4 bases at V and 6 bases at J, with 22 bases in the middle. The CDR3 has 17 residues. CDR1 and CDR2 from the germline V gene are SGDLS and YYNGEE. The CDR3 nucleotides read TGTGCCAGCAGCCCTCGGGTGGGGACGCCACTAGCCGGGGAGCTGTTTTTT. Translating it yields CASSPRVGTPLAGELFF.

This clonotype occurred many times. CDR3 in DNA: TGTGCCAGCAGAAAACGAAGGAATAAAGAGACCCAGTACTTC. This encodes CASRKRRNKETQYF. The chain uses TRBV11-2 and TRBJ2-5, with D unclear. Germline loops: CDR1 SGHAT, CDR2 FQNNGV. This CDR3 has 14 residues. Deletions cut 6 bases from V and 3 bases from J, with 14 bases between.

The chain joins TRBV7-2 to TRBJ1-6; D is unresolved. The CDR3 runs to 14 residues. Per germline, CDR1 SGHTA and CDR2 FQGNSA. V was clipped by 1 base and J by 4 bases, with 5 bases between them. The CDR3 region is CASSLERYNSPLHF. The CDR3 region has the DNA TGTGCCAGCAGCTTAGAGCGTTATAATTCACCCCTCCACTTT.

A few counts support this clonotype. The chain is built from TRBV6-2 or TRBV6-3 and TRBJ1-5; no firm D call. Per the germline V gene, CDR1 is MNHEY and CDR2 is SVGEGT. Trimming took 5 bases from V and 3 from J, leaving 11 bases between them. The CDR3 totals 14 residues. The CDR3 region is CASSGQTSNQPQHF. Here the CDR3 DNA reads TGTGCCAGCAGTGGGCAGACCTCCAATCAGCCCCAGCATTTT.

A note on this clonotype: The junction and the germline gene differ at one end; a read error may be behind it. The rearrangement uses TRBV2 and TRBJ1-1; 7 bases match TRBD1. Germline CDR1 SNHLY, CDR2 FYNNEI. This CDR3 spans 14 amino acids. The CDR3 spells CTSSSTGRNTEAFF. Here the CDR3 DNA reads TGTACCAGCAGTTCGACAGGGCGGAACACTGAAGCTTTCTTT.

This clonotype was found a few times. The chain recombines TRBV19 with TRBJ2-2; 9 bases align to TRBD1. The CDR3 covers 15 residues. Trimming took 3 bases from V and 6 from J; bases not matched to a gene: 5. The V gene's germline CDR1 is LNHDA and CDR2 SQIVND (reference sequence). The CDR3 is CASSMTTGGSGELFF. The CDR3 nucleotides are TGTGCCAGTAGTATGACGACAGGGGGATCCGGGGAGCTGTTTTTT.

This clonotype was observed a few times. The chain combines TRBV12-5 with TRBJ2-2, with TRBD2 identical over 9 bases. The CDR3 contains 16 residues. In germline, CDR1 is LGHNT, CDR2 FRNRAP. The V gene end was trimmed by 5 bases and the J gene end by 4 bases; junction bases not matched to a gene: 8. CDR3: CASGDLAGRATGELFF. CDR3 coding DNA: TGTGCTAGTGGTGACCTAGCGGGACGGGCCACCGGGGAGCTGTTTTTT.

This rearrangement joins TRBV18 to TRBJ1-1, with D perhaps TRBD1 (6 bases). Deletions cut 5 bases from V and 1 base from J, with 11 bases between. The CDR3 extends over 14 amino acids. Germline CDR1 KGHSH, CDR2 LQKENI. The CDR3 reads CASSSSRGNTEAFF. The DNA for the CDR3 is TGTGCCAGCTCATCGAGCAGGGGGAACACTGAAGCTTTCTTT.

The chain has TRBV24-1 and TRBJ1-1; tentative D call: TRBD1 (6 bases). Germline lookup yields CDR1 KGHDR and CDR2 SFDVKD. With 5 bases removed from V and 1 base from J, the gap between germline ends came to 13 bases. This CDR3 has 15 residues. The CDR3: CATSGPGQGNTEAFF. In DNA form, the CDR3 reads TGTGCCACCAGTGGTCCGGGACAAGGGAACACTGAAGCTTTCTTT.